This TCR beta chain was sequenced for a study of cytomegalovirus exposure and HLA in healthy donors. Study background: Genetic ancestry analysis placed approximately 78% of the roughly 400 donors that were genotyped in the Caucasian-associated cluster.

Study-level findings and limits: In a later analysis, HLA-associated beta chains showed higher expansion and lower generation probabilities than comparable chains. A missense DCLRE1C variant was associated with V- and J-gene trimming of TCR beta chains in a later analysis, and an independent cohort replicated the association.

The CDR3 has 14 residues. After removal of 5 bases from V and 5 bases from J, the junction contained 7 bases not matched to a gene. CDR1 MNHEY and CDR2 SMNVEV come from the germline V gene (reference sequence). About this clone itself: Its antigen is unknown.

The study ran its PCR with 60 Vbeta and 13 Jbeta primers. Profiled with immunoSEQ multiplex PCR; TCRdb holds only in-frame clones, not every one. The sample table sets out some 60,000 clones. The clonotype originates from a man aged 25-40 years in good health and CMV-seropositive. Sequencing was carried out using PBMCs. The chain uses TRBV27 and TRBJ2-5, with 8 bases identical to TRBD1. Here the CDR3 DNA reads TGTGCCAGCAGTCTTCGGACAGGGTGGGAGACCCAGTACTTC. This sequence encodes CASSLRTGWETQYF.